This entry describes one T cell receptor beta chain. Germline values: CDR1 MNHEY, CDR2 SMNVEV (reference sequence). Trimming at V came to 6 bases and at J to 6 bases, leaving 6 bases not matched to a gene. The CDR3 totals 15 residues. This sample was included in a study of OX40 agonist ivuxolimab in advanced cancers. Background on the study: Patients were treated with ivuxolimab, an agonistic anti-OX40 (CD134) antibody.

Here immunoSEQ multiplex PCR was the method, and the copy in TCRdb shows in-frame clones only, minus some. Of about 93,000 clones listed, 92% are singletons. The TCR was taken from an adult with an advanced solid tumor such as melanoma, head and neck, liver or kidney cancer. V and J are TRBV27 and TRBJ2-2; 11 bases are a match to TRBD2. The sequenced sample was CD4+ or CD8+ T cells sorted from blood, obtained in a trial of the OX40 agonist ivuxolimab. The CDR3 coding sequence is TGTGCCAGCAGCTTACTAGCGGGAGTATCCGGGGAGCTGTTTTTT. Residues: CASSLLAGVSGELFF.